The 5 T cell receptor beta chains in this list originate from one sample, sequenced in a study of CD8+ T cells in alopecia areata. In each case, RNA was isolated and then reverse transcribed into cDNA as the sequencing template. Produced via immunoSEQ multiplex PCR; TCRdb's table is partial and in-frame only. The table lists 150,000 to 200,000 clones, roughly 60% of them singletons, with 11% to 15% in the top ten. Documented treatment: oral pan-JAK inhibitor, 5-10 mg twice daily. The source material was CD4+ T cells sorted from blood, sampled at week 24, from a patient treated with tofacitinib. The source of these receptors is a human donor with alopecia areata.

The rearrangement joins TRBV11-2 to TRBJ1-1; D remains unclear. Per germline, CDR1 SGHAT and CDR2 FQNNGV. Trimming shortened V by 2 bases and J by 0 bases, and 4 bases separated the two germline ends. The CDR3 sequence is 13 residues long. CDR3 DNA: TGTGCCAGCAGCTTACAGATGAACACTGAAGCTTTCTTT. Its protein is CASSLQMNTEAFF.

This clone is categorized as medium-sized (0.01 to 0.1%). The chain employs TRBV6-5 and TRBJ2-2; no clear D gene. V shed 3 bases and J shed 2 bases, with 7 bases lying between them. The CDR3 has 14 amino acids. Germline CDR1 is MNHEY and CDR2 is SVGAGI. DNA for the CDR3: TGTGCCAGCAGTTATGAGGTTAACACCGGGGAGCTGTTTTTT. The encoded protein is CASSYEVNTGELFF.

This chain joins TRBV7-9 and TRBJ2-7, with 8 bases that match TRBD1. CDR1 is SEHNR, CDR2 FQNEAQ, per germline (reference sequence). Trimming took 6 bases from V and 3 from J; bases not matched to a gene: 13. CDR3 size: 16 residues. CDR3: CASRSSGPGGDYEQYF. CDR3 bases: TGTGCCAGCAGGTCCTCGGGACCAGGGGGCGACTACGAGCAGTACTTC. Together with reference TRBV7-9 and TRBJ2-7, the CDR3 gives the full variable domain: DTGVSQNPRHKITKRGQNVTFRCDPISEHNRLYWYRQTLGQGPEFLTYFQNEAQLEKSRLLSDRFSAERPKGSFSTLEIQRTEQGDSAMYLCASRSSGPGGDYEQYFGPGTRLTVT.

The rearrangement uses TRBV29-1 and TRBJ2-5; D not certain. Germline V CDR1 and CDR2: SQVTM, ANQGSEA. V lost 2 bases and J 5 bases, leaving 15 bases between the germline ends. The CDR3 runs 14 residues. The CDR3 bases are TGCAGCGTTGAATTCGTCAGGCGCCTCGAGACCCAGTACTTC. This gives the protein CSVEFVRRLETQYF.

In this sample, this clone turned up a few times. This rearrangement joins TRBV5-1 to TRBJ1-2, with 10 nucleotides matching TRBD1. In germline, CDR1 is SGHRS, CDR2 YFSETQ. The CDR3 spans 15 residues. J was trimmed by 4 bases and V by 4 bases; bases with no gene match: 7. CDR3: CASSKGTGALYGYTF. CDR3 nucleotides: TGCGCCAGCAGCAAAGGGACAGGGGCCCTCTATGGCTACACCTTC.